Listed here is a single T cell receptor beta chain. Its specificity is not known. From germline, CDR1 is SGHAT and CDR2 FQNNGV. The CDR3 totals 13 residues. Trimming removed 5 bases from V and 5 bases from J, with 12 bases in between. This sample is drawn from a study of T cell responses to AZD1222 COVID-19 vaccine. Study-wide results and caveats: Donors were mostly white British, more females; clonal diversity possibly underestimated. Sampling that yielded the repertoires occurred only after the peak T cell response.

Profiled with immunoSEQ multiplex PCR; TCRdb holds only in-frame clones, not every one. This table holds 110,000 to 150,000 clones, more than 85% found once. The clonotype was recovered from an adult who had recovered from COVID-19. The starting material was peripheral blood, obtained after recovery from COVID-19. The J gene is TRBJ1-2, the V gene TRBV11-2; tentative D call: TRBD1 (6 bases). The CDR3 sequence is CASSPGTLYGYTF. DNA of the CDR3: TGTGCCAGCAGCCCCGGGACACTTTATGGCTACACCTTC.